Here is one TCR beta chain with its context. Its target is not known. Possible read error: a much larger clone is one base away. Losses at the gene ends were 6 bases for V and 11 bases for J; bases not matched to a gene: 14. The CDR3 totals 15 residues. Germline values: CDR1 MNHNY, CDR2 SVGAGI (reference sequence). Together with a sample-barcoded 5' primer, a J-beta primer mix was included in a second PCR lasting roughly 6 to 12 cycles. TCRdb redid the calling of the 5' RACE reads with MiXCR, one entry per CDR3 protein. This table holds 650,000 to 700,000 distinct CDR3 sequences, roughly half found once. This sample is drawn from a study of blood T cells in healthy people across ages. Study outcomes and limitations: A conclusive naive versus antigen-experienced comparison was prevented by the unsorted PBMCs. Per-million-T-cell TCR beta diversity fell roughly linearly with age.

Sequences were obtained from blood. This chain uses TRBV6-6 with TRBJ2-5, with 11 bases identical to TRBD2. The sequence was collected from a woman aged 80 or over in good health. The CDR3 bases are TGTGCCAGCAGCCCCGGGACTAGCGGAGTTTTGTGGCAGTACTTC. Amino acid sequence: CASSPGTSGVLWQYF.